Presented here are 14 T cell receptor beta chains from one specimen sequenced in a study of shared clonotypes between healthy human individuals. Here immunoSEQ multiplex PCR was the method, and the copy in TCRdb shows in-frame clones only, minus some. The table records hundreds of thousands of clones, roughly 94% of them present only once. Naive CD8 cells lacked CD45RO, underwent positive selection for CCR7 and left out terminally differentiated effector memory CD45RA+ cells. The source material was naive CD8+ T cells sorted from blood. Source of these receptors: a man aged 30 to 45 in good health.

The count of this clone is one. The chain is built from TRBV27 and TRBJ2-3; D uncertain. The CDR3 is 13 residues long. Germline CDR1 reads MNHEY; CDR2 reads SMNVEV (reference sequence). The V and J ends lost 7 bases and 5 bases respectively, with 13 bases between them. CDR3 coding DNA: TGTGCCAGCAAGGGTGAGACCCAAGATACGCAGTATTTT. This translates into CASKGETQDTQYF.

The rearrangement joins TRBV15 to TRBJ2-7; 9 nucleotides match TRBD2. The length of the CDR3 is 14 residues. Unmatched junction bases numbered 5, after V lost 6 bases and J lost 2 bases. The germline V gene has CDR1 LNHNV and CDR2 YYDKDF (reference sequence). CDR3 sequence (DNA): TGTGCCACCAGAGGGGCTAGCGGGACCTACGAGCAGTACTTC. It codes for CATRGASGTYEQYF. Combining the CDR3 with reference TRBV15 and TRBJ2-7 gives the whole variable domain DAMVIQNPRYQVTQFGKPVTLSCSQTLNHNVMYWYQQKSSQAPKLLFHYYDKDFNNEADTPDNFQSRRPNTSFCFLDIRSPGLGDTAMYLCATRGASGTYEQYFGPGTRLTVT.

The chain recombines TRBV2 with TRBJ2-7; weak D call: TRBD1 (5 bases). Germline lookup yields CDR1 SNHLY and CDR2 FYNNEI. This CDR3 contains 13 residues. V dropped 7 bases and J dropped 3 bases, with 13 bases sitting between them. CDR3 nucleotide sequence: TGTGCCAGCACCGAACGGCAGGGCTACGAGCAGTACTTC. Amino acids: CASTERQGYEQYF.

The chain recombines TRBV27 with TRBJ2-5; D gene uncertain. In germline, CDR1 is MNHEY, CDR2 SMNVEV (reference sequence). The V end lost 3 bases, the J end lost 5 bases, and 13 bases lay between the germline ends. CDR3 length: 14 amino acids. The CDR3 sequence: CASSFGSLVETQYF. DNA for the CDR3: TGTGCCAGCAGTTTTGGGTCCCTGGTGGAGACCCAGTACTTC.

This clone occurred once. The J gene is TRBJ1-2, the V gene TRBV5-1, with 8 nucleotides matching TRBD1. V trimming: 4 bases; J trimming: 2 bases; junction bases outside the gene matches: 4. Germline V lookup: CDR1 SGHRS, CDR2 YFSETQ. CDR3 length equals 14 residues. Here the CDR3 reads CASSNRDRNYGYTF. CDR3 DNA: TGCGCCAGCAGCAACCGGGACAGGAACTATGGCTACACCTTC.

The chain combines TRBV19 with TRBJ1-2, with D hard to call. This CDR3 spans 15 amino acids. V lost 1 base, J lost 6 bases, and 15 bases lay in between. Germline V gene data show CDR1 as LNHDA and CDR2 as SQIVND (reference sequence). Here the CDR3 reads CASSIGLATGDGYTF. CDR3 nucleotide sequence: TGTGCCAGTAGTATAGGTCTGGCGACTGGGGATGGCTACACCTTC. Drawing the rest from reference TRBV19 and TRBJ1-2, the complete variable domain is DGGITQSPKYLFRKEGQNVTLSCEQNLNHDAMYWYRQDPGQGLRLIYYSQIVNDFQKGDIAEGYSVSREKKESFPLTVTSAQKNPTAFYLCASSIGLATGDGYTFGSGTRLTVV.

This clone has more than one count but fewer than ten. The chain combines TRBV28 with TRBJ2-7; D tentatively fits TRBD1 or TRBD2 (5 bases each). Per germline, CDR1 MDHEN and CDR2 SYDVKM. The CDR3 totals 13 residues. Trimming took off 6 bases at V and 3 bases at J, with 12 bases between the two ends. The CDR3 DNA is TGTGCCAGCAGCCGGGACGGCCACTACGAGCAGTACTTC. Amino acid sequence: CASSRDGHYEQYF.

Comments on this clone: The same CDR3 arises from other DNA sequences in this sample as well. This chain connects TRBV20-1 to TRBJ2-5; D ambiguous. CDR1 and CDR2 from the germline V gene are DFQATT and SNEGSKA (reference sequence). This CDR3 is built from 11 residues. V shed 0 bases and J shed 5 bases, with 4 bases lying between them. CDR3 in amino acids: CSARDLETQYF. In DNA form, the CDR3 reads TGCAGTGCTAGAGATCTGGAGACCCAGTACTTC.

The rearrangement links TRBV27 to TRBJ2-1; 7 nucleotides align to TRBD1. Germline assignment: CDR1 MNHEY and CDR2 SMNVEV (reference sequence). With 6 bases clipped from V and 3 bases from J, the junction kept 8 bases outside the gene matches. The CDR3 covers 15 residues. The CDR3 protein is CASRGLGQVYNEQFF. The CDR3 DNA is TGTGCCAGCAGGGGGCTTGGACAGGTCTACAATGAGCAGTTCTTC.

The chain has TRBV7-3 and TRBJ2-1, with a possible D match to TRBD2 (5 bases). CDR3 length equals 13 residues. The germline gives CDR1 SGHTA, CDR2 FQGTGA. Trimming removed 3 bases at V and 3 bases at J, with 6 bases between. CDR3 sequence (DNA): TGTGCCAGCAGCTTCCGGGACTACAATGAGCAGTTCTTC. Translating it yields CASSFRDYNEQFF.

The chain carries TRBV7-9 and TRBJ2-2; D unclear. The CDR3 covers 14 residues. Germline CDR1 is SEHNR and CDR2 is FQNEAQ (reference sequence). V lost 2 bases to trimming and J lost 3 bases, with 7 bases between them. The CDR3 nucleotides read TGTGCCAGCAGCTTACTCAGCGACACCGGGGAGCTGTTTTTT. Translating gives CASSLLSDTGELFF.

The chain joins TRBV7-8 to TRBJ1-2; maybe TRBD1 (6 bases). This CDR3 is built from 15 residues. Trimming took off 4 bases at V and 2 bases at J, with 14 bases between the two ends. The V gene's germline CDR1 is SGHVS and CDR2 FQNEAQ. The CDR3 sequence is CASSSRKGQNYGYTF. CDR3 sequence (DNA): TGTGCCAGCAGCTCCCGTAAGGGACAAAACTATGGCTACACCTTC. Supplemented by reference TRBV7-8 and TRBJ1-2, the full variable domain reads GAGVSQSPRYKVAKRGQDVALRCDPISGHVSLFWYQQALGQGPEFLTYFQNEAQLDKSGLPSDRFFAERPEGSVSTLKIQRTQQEDSAVYLCASSSRKGQNYGYTFGSGTRLTVV.

The chain couples TRBV29-1 to TRBJ2-7; 14 bases fit TRBD2. Germline V gives CDR1 SQVTM, CDR2 ANQGSEA. CDR3 size: 14 residues. The CDR3 bases are TGCAGTGTGGGACTAGCGGGAGCCGGGTACGAGCAGTACTTC. Its translation is CSVGLAGAGYEQYF.

The V and J genes are TRBV7-9 and TRBJ2-1; 14 bases line up with TRBD2. Germline values: CDR1 SEHNR, CDR2 FQNEAQ (reference sequence). V shed 4 bases, J shed 6 bases, and the junction held 11 bases outside the gene matches. The CDR3 extends over 18 amino acids. The CDR3 loop is CASSSGTSGSAGFNEQFF. CDR3 DNA: TGTGCCAGCAGCTCCGGGACTAGCGGGAGTGCAGGTTTCAATGAGCAGTTCTTC.